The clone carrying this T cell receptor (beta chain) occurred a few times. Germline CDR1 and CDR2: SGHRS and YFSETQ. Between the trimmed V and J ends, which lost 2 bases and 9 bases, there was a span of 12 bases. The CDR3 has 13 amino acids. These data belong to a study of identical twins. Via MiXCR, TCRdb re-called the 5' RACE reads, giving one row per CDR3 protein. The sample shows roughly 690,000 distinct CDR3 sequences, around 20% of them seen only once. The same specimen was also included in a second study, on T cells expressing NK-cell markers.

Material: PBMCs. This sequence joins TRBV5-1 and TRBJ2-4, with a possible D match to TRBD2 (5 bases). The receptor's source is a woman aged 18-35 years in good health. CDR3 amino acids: CASSFGITGIQYF. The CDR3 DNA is TGCGCCAGCAGCTTCGGGATTACTGGCATTCAGTACTTC. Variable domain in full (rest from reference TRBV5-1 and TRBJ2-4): KAGVTQTPRYLIKTRGQQVTLSCSPISGHRSVSWYQQTPGQGLQFLFEYFSETQRNKGNFPGRFSGRQFSNSRSEMNVSTLELGDSALYLCASSFGITGIQYFGAGTRLSVL.